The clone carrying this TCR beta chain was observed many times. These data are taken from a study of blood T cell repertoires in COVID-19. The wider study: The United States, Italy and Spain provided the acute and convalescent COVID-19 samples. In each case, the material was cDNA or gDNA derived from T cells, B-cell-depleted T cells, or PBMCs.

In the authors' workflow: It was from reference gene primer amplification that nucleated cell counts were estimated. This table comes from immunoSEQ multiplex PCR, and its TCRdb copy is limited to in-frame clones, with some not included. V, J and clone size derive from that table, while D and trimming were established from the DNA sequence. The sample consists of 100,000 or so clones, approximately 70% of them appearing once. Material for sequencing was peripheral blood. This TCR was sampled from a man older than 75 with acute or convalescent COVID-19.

CDR3 amino acids: CASSLAGGAGEQYF. The CDR3 DNA sequence: TGTGCCAGCAGCTTGGCAGGGGGCGCGGGCGAGCAGTACTTC. The chain joins TRBV5-6 to TRBJ2-7, with TRBD1 matching over 8 bases. The CDR3 extends over 14 amino acids. With V trimmed by 0 bases and J by 6 bases, 5 bases remained unmatched. In germline, CDR1 is SGHDT, CDR2 YYEEEE.